This T cell receptor (beta chain) emerged from a study of shared clonotypes between healthy human individuals. Study overall: CD4 naive cells filled three plates per donor, CD4 memory three, CD8 naive two and CD8 memory one.

V was clipped by 5 bases and J by 2 bases, with 25 bases between them. Per germline, CDR1 SGHAT and CDR2 FQNNGV. There are 19 residues in the CDR3. Whole-study results and caveats: What naive subsets generally showed was a larger estimated richness than memory subsets showed. Approximately 5% was the fraction of naive CD4 clonotypes found shared across a few donors.

Measured with immunoSEQ multiplex PCR; TCRdb has only the in-frame clones, and not every one. The sample includes around 2,000,000 clones, about 92% of them seen just once. CD45RO-negative CD8 cells positively selected for CCR7 made up the naive population, which excluded terminally differentiated effector memory CD45RA+ cells. About this clone itself: Its antigen is unknown.

The sequenced material came from naive CD8+ T cells from PBMCs. The V and J genes are TRBV11-2 and TRBJ2-1, with a possible D match to TRBD1 (7 bases). This TCR was sampled from a man younger than 35 in good health. Some clones in this sample may be carry-over from other donors' samples. The CDR3 reads CASSDLGGSAGITYNEQFF. Written as DNA, the CDR3 is TGTGCCAGCAGCGACCTAGGGGGCTCTGCGGGAATAACCTACAATGAGCAGTTCTTC. Combining the CDR3 with reference TRBV11-2 and TRBJ2-1 gives the whole variable domain EAGVAQSPRYKIIEKRQSVAFWCNPISGHATLYWYQQILGQGPKLLIQFQNNGVVDDSQLPKDRFSAERLKGVDSTLKIQPAKLEDSAVYLCASSDLGGSAGITYNEQFFGPGTRLTVL.